The clone carrying this T cell receptor beta chain has a handful of counts. Its antigen is as yet unknown. The data are from a study of T cell responses to AZD1222 COVID-19 vaccine. Study details: Second-dose recipients at about 4 or about 12 weeks were treated as one pooled group. General study results and limits: Clonal diversity may have been underestimated in mostly white British donors. Reportedly, nearly half the spike-specific TCRs target unmutated variant regions. Mapped onto spike, vaccine-associated CD4 TCRs spanned it and were dominant at 160-218 and 743-854.

Produced via immunoSEQ multiplex PCR; TCRdb's table is partial and in-frame only. The repertoire consists of 130,000 to 150,000 clones, with more than 85% occurring once and the leading ten covering about 3%. Germline CDR1 reads SEHNR; CDR2 reads FQNEAQ (reference sequence). V lost 5 bases, J lost 2 bases, and 12 bases lay in between. The CDR3 spans 14 residues. This chain uses TRBV7-9 with TRBJ1-2; TRBD1 might be the D (6 bases). This specimen consisted of peripheral blood, obtained on day 0 of AZD1222 vaccination. This clonotype was obtained from an adult in good health. CDR3 DNA: TGTGCCAGCAGCATGGGAGGACAGAACTATGGCTACACCTTC. Amino acid sequence: CASSMGGQNYGYTF.